The present entry profiles one TCR beta chain with its context. Its antigen is unknown. These data are taken from a study of T-cell memory formation after mild COVID-19. Findings of the study overall: Cross-reactive memory seemingly joined, as some responding clones were found in pre-infection memory. The study found contracting CD4+ clones mainly in CM and EM and contracting CD8+ clones in EMRA.

The CDR3 has 12 residues. Germline loops: CDR1 SGHNT, CDR2 YYREEE (reference sequence). Trimming stripped 4 bases from V and 3 bases from J, with 8 bases between. TCRdb reprocessed the 5' RACE reads via MiXCR and lists one record per CDR3 protein. The table lists 550,000 to 700,000 distinct CDR3 sequences, 15% to 20% of them singletons. Material: PBMCs or a T cell subset sorted from them (not recorded which). The genes are TRBV5-4 and TRBJ2-7; D not resolved. The TCR originated in an adult woman who had mild COVID-19 (a few samples of this study predate the infection). Cell type and time point are not known. In nucleotides, the CDR3 is TGTGCCAGCAGCACCACGGACTACGAGCAGTACTTC. Translating gives CASSTTDYEQYF.